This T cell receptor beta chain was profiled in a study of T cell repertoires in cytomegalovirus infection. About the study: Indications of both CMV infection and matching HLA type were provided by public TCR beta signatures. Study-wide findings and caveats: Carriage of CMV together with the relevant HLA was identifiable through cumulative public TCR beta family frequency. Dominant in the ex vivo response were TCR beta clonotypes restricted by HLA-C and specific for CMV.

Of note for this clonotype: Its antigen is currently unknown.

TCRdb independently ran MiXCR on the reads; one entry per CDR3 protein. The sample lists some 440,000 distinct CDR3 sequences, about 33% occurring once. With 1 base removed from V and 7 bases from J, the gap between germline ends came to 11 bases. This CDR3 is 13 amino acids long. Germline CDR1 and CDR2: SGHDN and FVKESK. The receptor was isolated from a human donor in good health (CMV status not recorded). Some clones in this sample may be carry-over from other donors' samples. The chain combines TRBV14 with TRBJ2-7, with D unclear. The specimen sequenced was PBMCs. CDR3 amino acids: CASSQGGSTEQYF. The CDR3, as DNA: TGTGCCAGCAGCCAAGGCGGCAGCACAGAGCAGTACTTC.